Here is one T cell receptor beta chain with its context. This record belongs to a study of blood T cell repertoires in COVID-19. Study-level information: Donors in the United States, Italy and Spain gave samples during acute or convalescent COVID-19.

Per the authors' pipeline: Reference gene primer amplification in the assay estimated nucleated cell counts. The protocol was immunoSEQ multiplex PCR, while the TCRdb copy is restricted to in-frame clones and leaves out a portion. That table gives V, J and clone size, and the DNA gave D and trimming. The profile shows fewer than 400,000 clones, 75% to 90% of them singletons. Germline CDR1 MNHEY, CDR2 SVGAGI. V was clipped by 7 bases and J by 0 bases, with 9 bases between them. The CDR3 runs 13 residues. This clonotype was obtained from a woman younger than 35 with acute or convalescent COVID-19. This chain links TRBV6-5 with TRBJ1-2; no clear D gene. Sequences were obtained from peripheral blood. CDR3 DNA: TGTGCCAGCACTCTAGACGCTAACTATGGCTACACCTTC. It specifies CASTLDANYGYTF.